This entry lists 28 T cell receptor beta chains sequenced from one sample in a study of T cells after yellow fever vaccination. TCRdb fed the 5' RACE reads into MiXCR, producing one record per CDR3 protein. The data contain approximately 120,000 distinct CDR3 sequences, 7.4% of them singletons. Sequenced here: CD4+ T cells sorted from PBMCs, sampled approximately 11 days after the first yellow fever vaccination. These receptors were collected from a young man who received the YFV17D yellow fever vaccine.

This clonotype was recorded many times. The rearrangement joins TRBV12-3 or TRBV12-4 to TRBJ1-1; D uncertain. V lost 6 bases and J 1 base, leaving 9 bases between the germline ends. CDR3 length: 13 amino acids. CDR3 DNA sequence: TGTGCCAGCAGCTATACATCGAACACTGAAGCTTTCTTT. Its translation is CASSYTSNTEAFF.

V and J are TRBV5-4 and TRBJ2-5, with 11 bases identical to TRBD1. The V segment lost 4 bases and the J segment 6 bases; nucleotides outside the gene matches: 11. The CDR3 is 16 amino acids. Germline values: CDR1 SGHNT, CDR2 YYREEE (reference sequence). The CDR3 protein is CASSPPSDRGQKTQYF. The CDR3, as DNA: TGTGCCAGCAGCCCCCCCTCGGACAGGGGGCAGAAGACCCAGTACTTC.

In this sample, this clonotype turned up many times. This chain connects TRBV2 to TRBJ2-2; a possible D gene is TRBD1 (6 bases). V was cut by 5 bases and J by 8 bases, with 12 bases left in between. There are 13 residues in the CDR3. Germline CDR1 is SNHLY and CDR2 is FYNNEI. The CDR3 sequence: CASSRNRAGELFF. The CDR3 DNA follows: TGTGCCAGCAGTCGTAACAGGGCTGGGGAGCTGTTTTTT.

This clonotype appeared many times. V and J are TRBV6-1 and TRBJ1-3; D remains ambiguous. V was shortened by 6 bases and J by 0 bases, with 15 bases between the two germline ends. The germline V gene encodes CDR1 MNHNS and CDR2 SASEGT. This CDR3 is built from 16 residues. The CDR3 nucleotides read TGTGCCAGCAGAGTTCGGAGTTCGAGCTCTGGAAACACCATATATTTT. Its protein is CASRVRSSSSGNTIYF.

This clonotype was found many times. The CDR3 nucleotides are TGTGCCAGCAGCCAAGCTGCGGGGGGTCAGCCCCAGCATTTT. Its translation: CASSQAAGGQPQHF. This sequence joins TRBV3-1 and TRBJ1-5, with D tentatively TRBD1 (5 bases). The CDR3 covers 14 residues. The germline V and J ends were trimmed by 1 base and 6 bases, with 10 bases remaining between them. Germline V gene sequence: CDR1 LGHDT, CDR2 YNNKEL (reference sequence).

The chain couples TRBV20-1 to TRBJ2-7, with TRBD1 matching over 9 bases. V shed 7 bases, J shed 4 bases, and the junction held 11 bases outside the gene matches. This CDR3 has 14 residues. The germline V gene has CDR1 DFQATT and CDR2 SNEGSKA (reference sequence). CDR3 protein: CSVLLTGGAYEQYV. The CDR3 nucleotides read TGCAGTGTACTCCTTACAGGGGGCGCTTACGAGCAGTACGTC.

This clonotype was picked up many times. The rearrangement joins TRBV7-2 to TRBJ1-5; D is perhaps TRBD1 (5 bases). CDR1 SGHTA and CDR2 FQGNSA come from the germline V gene. The CDR3 length is 16 residues. Trimming left V 1 base short and J 2 bases short, with 12 bases between. The CDR3 loop reads CASSLGGSEGNQPQHF. For the CDR3, the DNA is TGTGCCAGCAGCTTAGGGGGGAGTGAGGGCAATCAGCCCCAGCATTTT. The full variable domain, in which reference TRBV7-2 and TRBJ1-5 provide the parts outside the CDR3, is GAGVSQSPSNKVTEKGKDVELRCDPISGHTALYWYRQSLGQGLEFLIYFQGNSAPDKSGLPSDRFSAERTGGSVSTLTIQRTQQEDSAVYLCASSLGGSEGNQPQHFGDGTRLSIL.

This clonotype was observed many times. The chain couples TRBV6-2 or TRBV6-3 to TRBJ1-4, with D hard to call. This CDR3 spans 13 amino acids. The V gene lost 2 bases and the J gene lost 10 bases, with 11 bases spanning the gap. The V gene's germline CDR1 is MNHEY and CDR2 SVGEGT. The CDR3 DNA reads TGTGCCAGCAGTTACGTCGTGGGAGGAAAACTGTTTTTT. This sequence encodes CASSYVVGGKLFF.

The table lists this clonotype with many counts. The chain couples TRBV19 to TRBJ1-5, with TRBD1 matching 8 bases. J gave up 4 bases and V 9 bases, and 14 bases lay outside the gene matches. CDR1 is LNHDA and CDR2 is SQIVND in the germline V gene (reference sequence). CDR3 size: 16 residues. The CDR3 here is CASGEEAGGLNQPQHF. As DNA, the CDR3 is TGTGCCAGCGGGGAGGAGGCAGGGGGCTTAAATCAGCCCCAGCATTTT.

This clonotype was detected many times. The genes are TRBV12-3 or TRBV12-4 and TRBJ2-1; D is unclear. CDR3 length: 10 residues. V dropped 4 bases and J dropped 12 bases, with 7 bases sitting between them. The CDR3 sequence is CASSSYGQFF. The CDR3 DNA reads TGTGCCAGCAGTTCATACGGGCAGTTCTTC.

Ten or more counts support this clonotype. The gene calls are TRBV7-2 and TRBJ1-1, with a possible D match to TRBD1 (6 bases). The length of the CDR3 is 14 residues. CDR1 and CDR2 from the germline V gene are SGHTA and FQGNSA. Trimming stripped 5 bases from V and 7 bases from J, with 17 bases between. CDR3 in amino acids: CASSAGGRFGEAFF. CDR3 DNA sequence: TGTGCCAGCAGCGCGGGGGGGCGTTTCGGTGAAGCTTTCTTT.

There are many counts of this clonotype. The V and J genes are TRBV7-6 and TRBJ2-5; a possible D gene is TRBD2 (6 bases). This CDR3 is built from 15 residues. Germline CDR1 and CDR2: SGHVS and FNYEAQ. The V end was cut by 4 bases, the J end by 2 bases, with 14 bases between. The chain's CDR3 is CASSSPWGVQETQYF. The DNA of the CDR3 is TGTGCCAGCAGCTCACCCTGGGGGGTGCAAGAGACCCAGTACTTC.

This clonotype was detected many times. This chain joins TRBV11-2 and TRBJ2-5, with TRBD2 identical over 7 bases. V lost 7 bases and J lost 5; bases outside the gene matches: 7. Germline V gene lookup returns CDR1 SGHAT and CDR2 FQNNGV. The CDR3 runs to 13 residues. CDR3: CASNHWGGETQYF. The CDR3 region has the DNA TGTGCCAGCAATCACTGGGGGGGGGAGACCCAGTACTTC.

Ten or more counts support this clonotype. This chain links TRBV6-4 with TRBJ1-2, with D possibly matching TRBD1 (5 bases). The germline CDR1 and CDR2 sequences are MRHNA and SNTAGT. The length of the CDR3 is 12 residues. V lost 6 bases and J 5 bases, leaving 10 bases between the germline ends. The CDR3 reads CASRTAEYGYTF. In nucleotides, the CDR3 is TGTGCCAGCAGGACAGCTGAATATGGCTACACCTTC.

This clonotype was picked up many times. The chain employs TRBV20-1 and TRBJ1-3, with 7 positions matching TRBD1. J gave up 1 base and V 6 bases, and 3 bases lay outside the gene matches. The CDR3 covers 13 residues. CDR1 and CDR2 from the germline V gene are DFQATT and SNEGSKA (reference sequence). The DNA of the CDR3 is TGCAGTGCAGGACAGGCATCTGGAAACACCATATATTTT. Its protein product is CSAGQASGNTIYF.

The chain joins TRBV20-1 to TRBJ1-2; 7 nucleotides line up with TRBD1. The V segment lost 3 bases and the J segment 3 bases; nucleotides outside the gene matches: 13. The CDR3 consists of 16 residues. Looked up from germline, CDR1 is DFQATT and CDR2 is SNEGSKA (reference sequence). The CDR3 coding sequence is TGCAGTGCTAGCCCTCCGCAGGGGGGGGGGTACTATGGCTACACCTTC. It specifies CSASPPQGGGYYGYTF.

This clonotype has at least ten counts. The rearrangement joins TRBV4-2 to TRBJ2-6; D unresolved. Trimming removed 0 bases at V and 4 bases at J, with 10 bases between. The germline gives CDR1 LGHNA, CDR2 YNFKEQ. There are 16 residues in the CDR3. CDR3 region: CASSQEPPPGANVLTF. CDR3 nucleotide sequence: TGTGCCAGCAGCCAAGAACCGCCCCCGGGGGCCAACGTCCTGACTTTC.

This clonotype was recorded many times. The chain has TRBV7-9 and TRBJ1-3, with D uncertain. The V and J ends lost 1 base and 4 bases respectively, with 8 bases between them. This CDR3 has 14 residues. Per the germline V gene, CDR1 is SEHNR and CDR2 is FQNEAQ (reference sequence). The CDR3 DNA is TGTGCCAGCAGCTTAGAATTCGCCGGAAACACCATATATTTT. Protein product: CASSLEFAGNTIYF.

This clonotype has a count of ten or more. The chain is built from TRBV6-2 or TRBV6-3 and TRBJ2-1; D is unresolved. CDR1 is MNHEY and CDR2 is SVGEGT in the germline V gene. V was pared by 5 bases and J by 3 bases, with 8 bases between. CDR3 length: 13 amino acids. This chain's CDR3 is CASSEQSYNEQFF. Here the CDR3 DNA reads TGTGCCAGCAGTGAGCAGAGCTACAATGAGCAGTTCTTC.

The sample holds many counts of this clonotype. The chain carries TRBV4-3 and TRBJ2-5; the D is unclear. Trimming removed 2 bases from V and 9 bases from J, with 19 bases in between. Germline loops: CDR1 LGHNA, CDR2 YSLEER. The CDR3 has 15 amino acids. The DNA for the CDR3 is TGCGCCAGCAGCCAAAGTTCTGGACCGGGTGGGGCCCAGTACTTC. It yields the protein CASSQSSGPGGAQYF.

This clonotype was observed many times. The rearrangement uses TRBV29-1 and TRBJ1-1, with TRBD1 matching 9 bases. CDR3 length equals 13 residues. Germline loops: CDR1 SQVTM, CDR2 ANQGSEA. Trimming cost V 5 bases and J 5 bases; bases outside gene matches: 6. CDR3 amino acids: CSVTQGAGTEAFF. The CDR3 coding sequence is TGCAGCGTTACACAGGGGGCTGGGACTGAAGCTTTCTTT.

This clonotype was seen ten or more times. The chain couples TRBV15 to TRBJ1-2; TRBD1 matches 7 bases. Losses at the gene ends were 3 bases for V and 7 bases for J; bases not matched to a gene: 5. Germline CDR1 reads LNHNV; CDR2 reads YYDKDF (reference sequence). The length of the CDR3 is 13 residues. CDR3 residues: CATSRGTVGGYTF. Here the CDR3 DNA reads TGTGCCACCAGCAGGGGGACAGTGGGTGGCTACACCTTC.

This clonotype was counted many times. The chain carries TRBV7-2 and TRBJ1-4, with a weak D call TRBD1 (6 bases). This CDR3 has 14 amino acids. V was trimmed by 5 bases and J by 4 bases, leaving 11 bases between them. CDR1 is SGHTA and CDR2 is FQGNSA in the germline V gene. As DNA, the CDR3 is TGTGCCAGCAGCCTACAGGGCGGTAATGAAAAACTGTTTTTT. It specifies CASSLQGGNEKLFF.

This clonotype was counted many times. The chain carries TRBV4-1 and TRBJ1-3; 12 nucleotides match TRBD1. The CDR3 loop spans 17 amino acids. The junction had 11 bases not matched to a gene; V was cut back by 8 bases and J by 3 bases. CDR1 is MGHRA, CDR2 YSYEKL, per germline. The CDR3 DNA sequence: TGCGCCAGCGGATTCCGGGACAGGGGGCAGAATGGAAACACCATATATTTT. Translated, it gives CASGFRDRGQNGNTIYF.

This clonotype was seen at least ten times. This rearrangement joins TRBV12-5 to TRBJ2-3, with no clear D. Germline V gene sequence: CDR1 LGHNT, CDR2 FRNRAP. V lost 1 base and J 2 bases, leaving 4 bases between the germline ends. The length of the CDR3 is 13 residues. CDR3 residues: CASGLDSTDTQYF. The CDR3 coding sequence is TGTGCTAGTGGTTTGGACTCCACAGATACGCAGTATTTT.

Only a few counts were recorded for this clonotype. The chain couples TRBV4-2 to TRBJ1-5; TRBD1 might be the D (5 bases). CDR3 length equals 17 residues. The germline gives CDR1 LGHNA, CDR2 YNFKEQ. Deletions cut 4 bases from V and 5 bases from J, with 21 bases between. The CDR3 nucleotides read TGTGCCAGCAGCCTCCGAAGGGAGGGGAGGGACCATCAGCCCCAGCATTTT. Its protein is CASSLRREGRDHQPQHF.

This clonotype was seen at least ten times. The chain uses TRBV5-1 and TRBJ2-1; the match to TRBD2 covers 12 bases. This CDR3 comprises 16 residues. Germline CDR1 SGHRS, CDR2 YFSETQ. V lost 3 bases and J lost 8; bases outside the gene matches: 9. The CDR3: CASSSTLAGGLYEQFF. CDR3 in DNA: TGCGCCAGCAGCTCCACTCTAGCGGGGGGGCTCTATGAGCAGTTCTTC.

This clonotype was counted at least ten times. V and J are TRBV5-1 and TRBJ2-5, with 8 bases that match TRBD1. The germline V gene encodes CDR1 SGHRS and CDR2 YFSETQ. The CDR3 is 13 amino acids. V shed 4 bases, J shed 5 bases, and the junction held 4 bases outside the gene matches. As DNA, the CDR3 is TGCGCCAGCAGCGGACAGGGTGGTGAGACCCAGTACTTC. Its protein is CASSGQGGETQYF.